Sequencing of this T cell receptor beta chain was carried out in a study of blood T cell repertoires in COVID-19. TCRdb's table, derived via immunoSEQ multiplex PCR, lists solely in-frame clones and lacks some. The sample lists around 270,000 clones, roughly 86% occurring once. The sequence was collected from an older woman with COVID-19, enrolled during active disease. Sample: peripheral blood.

The CDR3 DNA is TGTGCCAGCAGTCAGCCCAACAGGGGGATAATAGACTATGGCTACACCTTC. It yields the protein CASSQPNRGIIDYGYTF. The chain combines TRBV28 with TRBJ1-2, with 8 positions matching TRBD1. The junction had 14 bases not matched to a gene; V was cut back by 5 bases and J by 3 bases. The CDR3 is 17 residues long. Germline V gene data show CDR1 as MDHEN and CDR2 as SYDVKM.